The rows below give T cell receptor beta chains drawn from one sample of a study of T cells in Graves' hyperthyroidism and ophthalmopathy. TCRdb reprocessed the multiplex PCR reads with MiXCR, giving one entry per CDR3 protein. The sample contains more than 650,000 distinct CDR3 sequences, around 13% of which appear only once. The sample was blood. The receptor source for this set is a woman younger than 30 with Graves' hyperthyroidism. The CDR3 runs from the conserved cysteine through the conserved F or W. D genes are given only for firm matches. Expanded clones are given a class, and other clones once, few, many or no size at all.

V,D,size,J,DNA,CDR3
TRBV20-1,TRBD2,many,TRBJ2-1,TGCAGTGCTACCTCCTTTGGAGCGGGACCCTACAATGAGCAGTTCTTC,CSATSFGAGPYNEQFF
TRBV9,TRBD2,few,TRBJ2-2,TGTGCCAGCAGCTCACCGACTAGCGGGAAGAACACCGGGGAGCTGTTTTTT,CASSSPTSGKNTGELFF
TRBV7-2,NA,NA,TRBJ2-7,TGTGCCAGCAGCTTTCGTCCTAGTGGGGAAATCGAGCAGTACTTC,CASSFRPSGEIEQYF
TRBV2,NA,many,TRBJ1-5,TGTGCCAGCAGTGATTCCCGACAGCCCCAGCATTTT,CASSDSRQPQHF
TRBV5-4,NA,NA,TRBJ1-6,TGTGCCAGCAGCGGACACTATAATTCACCCCTCCACTTT,CASSGHYNSPLHF
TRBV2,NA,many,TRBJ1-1,TGTGCCAGCAGTGTAAAGGGGCAGGGCACTGAAGCTTTCTTT,CASSVKGQGTEAFF
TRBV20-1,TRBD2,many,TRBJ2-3,TGCAGTGCTATGGGCCAGCGGGAGAAGGGGTATGCAGATACGCAGTATTTT,CSAMGQREKGYADTQYF
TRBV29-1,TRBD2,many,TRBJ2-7,TGCAGCGCTCGGGAGGGAAAGGGGCTCTACGAGCAGTACTTC,CSAREGKGLYEQYF
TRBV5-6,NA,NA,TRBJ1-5,TGTGCCAGCAGCCTGGGAGACCGAGGGCATCAGCCCCAGCATTTT,CASSLGDRGHQPQHF
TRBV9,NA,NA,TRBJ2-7,TGTGCCAGCGGCGCAGGGACCTATAACTACGAGCAGTACTTC,CASGAGTYNYEQYF
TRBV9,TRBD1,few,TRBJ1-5,TGTGCCAGCAGCCCGGGACAGGGAAGCAATCAGCCCCGGCATTTT,CASSPGQGSNQPRHF
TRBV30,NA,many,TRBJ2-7,TGTGCCTGGAGTGTACTTGACCTCTACGAGCAGTACTTC,CAWSVLDLYEQYF
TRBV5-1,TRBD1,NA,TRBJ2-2,TGCGCCAGCAGCTTTAAGCCCGGGACAGGCGGCGGGGAGCTGTTTTTT,CASSFKPGTGGGELFF
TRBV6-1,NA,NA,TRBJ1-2,TGTGCCAGCGTCTCGAGGAGCCGCATAAACTATGGCTACACCTTC,CASVSRSRINYGYTF
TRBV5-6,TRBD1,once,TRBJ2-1,TGTGCCAGCAGCCAGGGAACAGGGGCCAATGAGCAGTTCTTC,CASSQGTGANEQFF
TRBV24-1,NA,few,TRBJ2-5,TGTGCCACCAGTGACTCCAGAATCGACGGCCAAGAGACCCAGTACTTC,CATSDSRIDGQETQYF
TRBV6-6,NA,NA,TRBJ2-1,TGTGCCAGCAGTTACACGGCCGTTGAGTTCGAGCAGTTCTTC,CASSYTAVEFEQFF
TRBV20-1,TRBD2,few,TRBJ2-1,TGCAGTGCCCTTAGCGGGATGGGAAATGAGCAGTTCTTC,CSALSGMGNEQFF
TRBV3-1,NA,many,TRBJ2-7,TGTGCCAGCAGCCAGGGAGTTACCGCAGCTTACGAGCAGTACTTC,CASSQGVTAAYEQYF
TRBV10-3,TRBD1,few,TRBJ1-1,TGTGCCATCAGTGGACAGGGGAAGAACACTGAAGCTTTCTTT,CAISGQGKNTEAFF
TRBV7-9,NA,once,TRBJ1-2,TGTGCCAGCAGCTCCAGTTTAATTGGAGCGGGGGGTTCGAAGGGGGGCTACACCTTC,CASSSSLIGAGGSKGGYTF
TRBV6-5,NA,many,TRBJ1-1,TGTGCCAGCAGTTACTCGTATGGGACTGAAGCTTTCTTT,CASSYSYGTEAFF
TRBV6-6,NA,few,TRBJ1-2,TGTGCCAGCAGTTACTCTTCGTCAGGTCCCTATGGCTACACCTTC,CASSYSSSGPYGYTF
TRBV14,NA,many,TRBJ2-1,TGTGCCAGCAGCCAAGAGTACCAGGGGTATGAGCAGTTCTTC,CASSQEYQGYEQFF
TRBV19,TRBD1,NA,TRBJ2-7,TGTGCCAGTAGTACCCGACAGGGGAGGTACGAGCAGTACTTC,CASSTRQGRYEQYF
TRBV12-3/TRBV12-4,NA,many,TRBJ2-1,TGTGCCAGCAGTGCTCCCTATGGCCCGTCCTACAATGAGCAGTTCTTC,CASSAPYGPSYNEQFF
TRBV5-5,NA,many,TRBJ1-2,TGTGCCAGCAGCCTGGACGCTACTAACTATGGCTACACCTTC,CASSLDATNYGYTF
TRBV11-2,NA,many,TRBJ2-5,TGTGCCAGCAGCTCATCACTAGGGACCAAAGAGACCCAGTACTTC,CASSSSLGTKETQYF
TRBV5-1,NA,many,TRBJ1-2,TGCGCCAGCAGCTTGGAATCCTATGGCTACACCTTC,CASSLESYGYTF
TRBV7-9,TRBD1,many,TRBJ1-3,TGTGCCAGCAGCGGCCTACGACAGGGGCGGGTCATCTCTGGAAACACCATATATTTT,CASSGLRQGRVISGNTIYF
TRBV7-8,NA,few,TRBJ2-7,TGTGCCAGCAGCTATCAGGGTGGCTCCTACGAGCAGTACTTC,CASSYQGGSYEQYF
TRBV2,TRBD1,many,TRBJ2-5,TGTGCCAGCAGTGCCTCTTTGGGACAGGGTCAAGAGACCCAGTACTTC,CASSASLGQGQETQYF
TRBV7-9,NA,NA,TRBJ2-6,TGTGCCAGCAGCTTAAGTCAGCCAAGCTCTGGGGCCAACGTCCTGACTTTC,CASSLSQPSSGANVLTF
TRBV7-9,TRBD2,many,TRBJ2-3,TGTGCCAGCAGCCCCGTTGAAGTAGCGGGCCCAGATACGCAGTATTTT,CASSPVEVAGPDTQYF
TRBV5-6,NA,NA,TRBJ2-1,TGTGCCAGCGGCCCGGCCGGTATCAGAGATGAGCAGTTCTTC,CASGPAGIRDEQFF
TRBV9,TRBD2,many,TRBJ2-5,TGTGCCAGCAGCGTACTAGCGGGACAAGAGACCCAGTACTTC,CASSVLAGQETQYF
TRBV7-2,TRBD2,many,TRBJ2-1,TGTGCCAGCAGCTTGAGACTAGCGGGAAAGAATGAGCAGTTCTTC,CASSLRLAGKNEQFF
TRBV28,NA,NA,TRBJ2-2,TGTGCCAGCAGTTTGGGCAGGAGAAACACCGGGGAGCTGTTTTTT,CASSLGRRNTGELFF
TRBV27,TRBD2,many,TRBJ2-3,TGTGCCAGCAGTCCGCCTACTGGCGGGAGGACAGATACGCAGTATTTT,CASSPPTGGRTDTQYF
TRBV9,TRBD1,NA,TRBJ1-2,TGTGCCAGCAGCGGGCCTCAGGACAGGGCTTATGGCTACACCTTC,CASSGPQDRAYGYTF
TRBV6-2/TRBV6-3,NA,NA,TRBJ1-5,TGTGCCAGCAGTTACGGCGACAGGTACAATCAGCCCCAGCATTTT,CASSYGDRYNQPQHF
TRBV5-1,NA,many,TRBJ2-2,TGCGCCAGCAGCTTGGCCGGGCGGCGAGACACCGGGGAGCTGTTTTTT,CASSLAGRRDTGELFF
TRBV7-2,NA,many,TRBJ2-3,TGTGCCAGCAGCCCTCCCCCAGGGGCTCCTAGCACAGATACGCAGTATTTT,CASSPPPGAPSTDTQYF
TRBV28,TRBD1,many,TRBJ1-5,TGTGCCAGCAGTCCCTTACAGGGGTTAGGGCAGCCCCAGCATTTT,CASSPLQGLGQPQHF